The rows below give T cell receptor beta chains drawn from one sample of a study of shared clonotypes between healthy human individuals. Data came from immunoSEQ multiplex PCR; TCRdb stores just in-frame clones and leaves some out. The sample carries about 490,000 clones, 76% recorded once. Sequenced sample: PBMCs. The receptors shown here come from a woman aged 40-49 years in good health. Some clones in this sample may be carry-over from other donors' samples. CDR3s include the opening cysteine and the closing phenylalanine or tryptophan. A D gene is named only where the DNA matches it firmly.

>TRBV5-1|TRBJ2-3|.
CASSLEAGSTDTQYF
TGCGCCAGCAGCTTGGAGGCGGGAAGCACAGATACGCAGTATTTT
>TRBV2|TRBJ2-5|.
CASIGSHATQYF
TGTGCCAGCATTGGCAGCCACGCGACCCAGTACTTC
>TRBV27|TRBJ2-5|TRBD2
CASSFQTSGIRETQYF
TGTGCCAGCAGTTTCCAGACTAGCGGGATAAGAGAGACCCAGTACTTC
>TRBV6-6|TRBJ1-5|.
CASSYSGKANQPQHF
TGTGCCAGCAGTTACTCCGGCAAAGCCAATCAGCCCCAGCATTTT
>TRBV11-2|TRBJ1-1|.
CASSGQSYTEAFF
TGTGCCAGCAGCGGACAGTCTTACACTGAAGCTTTCTTT
>TRBV28|TRBJ1-2|.
CASTLQGPRAIYGYTF
TGTGCCAGCACTCTACAGGGACCCAGGGCTATTTATGGCTACACCTTC
>TRBV4-1|TRBJ2-1|.
CASSQDLVDNEQFF
TGCGCCAGCAGCCAAGATTTAGTAGACAATGAGCAGTTCTTC
>TRBV6-7|TRBJ2-3|TRBD2
CASSTSGTTDTQYF
TGTGCCAGCAGCACTAGCGGAACCACAGATACGCAGTATTTT
>TRBV29-1|TRBJ1-2|.
CSGRTPPDGYTF
TGCAGCGGACGGACCCCCCCGGATGGCTACACCTTC
>TRBV5-1|TRBJ2-5|TRBD2
CASSHLAGGQEETQYF
TGCGCCAGCAGCCACTTAGCGGGAGGGCAGGAAGAGACCCAGTACTTC